This is a list of T cell receptor beta chains from one sample in a study of Graves' ophthalmopathy and Graves' hyperthyroidism. One entry per CDR3 protein, called by TCRdb with MiXCR from the multiplex PCR reads. The sample consists of 560,000 or so distinct CDR3 sequences, just under 40% of them appearing once. The sequencing sample was made of peripheral blood or thyroid tissue (not recorded which). These TCRs come from an adult man with Graves' hyperthyroidism. CDR3s include the opening cysteine and the closing phenylalanine or tryptophan. A D gene is named only where the DNA matches it firmly. Some rows mark clone size as missing; the rest say once, few, many or name a class of expanded clone.

>TRBJ2-2|.|many|TRBV20-1
CSARVWDQGNTGELFF
TGCAGTGCTAGAGTGTGGGACCAAGGAAACACCGGGGAGCTGTTTTTT
>TRBJ1-5|.|many|TRBV2
CASSEARGSNQPQHF
TGTGCCAGCAGTGAAGCGCGGGGTAGCAATCAGCCCCAGCATTTT
>TRBJ1-2|TRBD1|.|TRBV25-1
CASSPGQGIWYVYTF
TGTGCCAGCTCACCAGGACAGGGAATCTGGTATGTCTACACCTTC
>TRBJ2-6|.|once|TRBV10-3
CVISPGEGRDGANVLTF
TGTGTCATCAGCCCCGGTGAAGGACGTGATGGGGCCAACGTCCTGACTTTC
>TRBJ1-4|TRBD1|.|TRBV5-8
CASSPRQGGSTNEKLFF
TGTGCCAGCAGCCCCAGACAGGGGGGCTCAACTAATGAAAAACTGTTTTTT
>TRBJ1-1|TRBD1|once|TRBV15
CATSRSTGQTEAFF
TGTGCCACCAGCAGGTCGACAGGGCAGACTGAAGCTTTCTTT
>TRBJ2-3|TRBD2|.|TRBV20-1
CSARASGGSHSTDTQYF
TGCAGTGCTAGAGCCAGCGGGGGGTCCCACTCCACAGATACGCAGTATTTT
>TRBJ2-5|TRBD1|few|TRBV5-1
CASSVPGQGQETQYF
TGCGCCAGCAGCGTCCCGGGACAGGGACAAGAGACCCAGTACTTC
>TRBJ1-5|.|.|TRBV29-1
CSVGSGSQHF
TGCAGCGTTGGATCGGGGTCCCAGCATTTT
>TRBJ2-7|TRBD1|many|TRBV5-1
CANSSGTGDNEQYF
TGCGCCAACAGCTCTGGGACAGGGGACAACGAGCAGTACTTC